Listed below are T cell receptor beta chains from one sample, sequenced in a study of T cell repertoires in aging, cancer and after chemotherapy. TCRdb independently ran MiXCR on the multiplex PCR reads; one entry per CDR3 protein. The sample lists 8,500 to 10,000 distinct CDR3 sequences, approximately 54% seen once, with 20% to 25% in the top ten. Input material: blood. The receptors here all came from a human donor in good health. Both conserved end residues are part of each CDR3. The D gene is left open where the match is weak. Clone size is shown for a subset of rows, as once, few, many or a class of expanded clone.

>TRBV30|TRBD1|TRBJ2-1|NA
CAWTVGQGLFNEQFF
TGTGCCTGGACAGTGGGACAGGGCCTGTTCAATGAGCAGTTCTTC
>TRBV6-5|NA|TRBJ2-5|NA
CASSSGGETQYF
TGTGCCAGCAGTTCAGGTGGGGAGACCCAGTACTTC
>TRBV29-1|TRBD1|TRBJ1-2|NA
CSVSQGFYTF
TGCAGCGTTTCACAGGGGTTCTACACCTTC
>TRBV6-5|TRBD2|TRBJ2-1|few
CASSATSGIRDEQFF
TGTGCCAGCAGTGCGACTAGCGGGATACGAGATGAGCAGTTCTTC
>TRBV6-2/TRBV6-3|TRBD2|TRBJ2-7|NA
CASSVVGTSDSEQYF
TGTGCCAGCAGTGTGGTCGGGACTAGCGATAGCGAGCAGTACTTC
>TRBV15|TRBD2|TRBJ2-1|once
CATSKDPFQRGGRDEQFF
TGTGCCACCAGCAAAGACCCCTTCCAGCGGGGGGGTCGGGATGAGCAGTTCTTC
>TRBV27|NA|TRBJ1-1|NA
CASITVTGAFF
TGTGCCAGCATAACCGTAACAGGAGCTTTCTTT
>TRBV15|NA|TRBJ2-1|NA
CATSRDGGSGALRFF
TGTGCCACCAGCAGAGATGGGGGGTCGGGCGCCCTCCGGTTCTTC
>TRBV29-1|NA|TRBJ2-7|NA
CSVDVASREEQYF
TGCAGCGTTGACGTTGCGTCGAGGGAAGAGCAGTACTTC
>TRBV5-6|NA|TRBJ1-2|NA
CASSLAPTGNYGYTF
TGTGCCAGCAGCTTGGCACCGACAGGAAACTATGGCTACACCTTC
>TRBV6-2/TRBV6-3|TRBD2|TRBJ2-2|NA
CASRPPASGNTGELFF
TGTGCCAGCAGACCCCCGGCTAGCGGAAACACCGGGGAGCTGTTTTTT
>TRBV27|NA|TRBJ2-7|once
CASSFQISRAYEQYF
TGTGCCAGCAGTTTCCAGATAAGTAGAGCCTACGAGCAGTACTTC
>TRBV6-5|TRBD1|TRBJ1-2|NA
CASSAGTGHGYTF
TGTGCCAGCAGTGCCGGGACAGGCCATGGCTACACCTTC
>TRBV10-3|TRBD2|TRBJ2-5|NA
CAISETVLAGETQYF
TGTGCCATCAGTGAAACGGTACTAGCGGGCGAGACCCAGTACTTC
>TRBV7-6|TRBD2|TRBJ2-3|NA
CASSLGAWGLADTQYF
TGTGCCAGCAGCTTAGGGGCTTGGGGACTAGCAGATACGCAGTATTTT
>TRBV27|NA|TRBJ1-1|NA
CASREDRQRPAEAFF
TGTGCCAGCAGGGAAGACAGGCAGCGGCCGGCTGAAGCTTTCTTT
>TRBV19|NA|TRBJ2-7|NA
CASARQASYEQYF
TGTGCCAGTGCCCGACAGGCATCCTACGAGCAGTACTTC
>TRBV6-1|NA|TRBJ2-1|few
CASGNQGGSYNEQFF
TGTGCCAGCGGTAACCAAGGGGGCTCCTACAATGAGCAGTTCTTC
>TRBV29-1|NA|TRBJ2-3|NA
CSVEARTWDTQYF
TGCAGCGTTGAGGCCCGGACGTGGGATACGCAGTATTTT
>TRBV19|NA|TRBJ1-5|NA
CAWSVGLVANQPQHF
TGTGCCTGGAGTGTTGGTTTGGTGGCCAATCAGCCCCAGCATTTT
>TRBV30|TRBD1|TRBJ1-5|NA
CAWSSGTGGLQPQHF
TGTGCCTGGAGCTCCGGGACAGGGGGCTTGCAGCCCCAGCATTTT
>TRBV5-4|NA|TRBJ2-7|NA
CASSFYSYEQYF
TGTGCCAGCAGCTTCTACAGCTACGAGCAGTACTTC
>TRBV30|NA|TRBJ2-7|few
CAWNEGSSYEQYF
TGTGCCTGGAATGAAGGGAGCTCCTACGAGCAGTACTTC
>TRBV6-1|NA|TRBJ1-1|NA
CASSAAQSGTEAFF
TGTGCCAGCAGTGCAGCGCAGTCCGGCACTGAAGCTTTCTTT
>TRBV5-6|NA|TRBJ2-7|NA
CASSLTGREQYF
TGTGCCAGCAGCTTGACAGGGCGCGAGCAGTACTTC
>TRBV27|NA|TRBJ1-2|NA
CASTPSGDMSGYTF
TGTGCCAGCACCCCCTCGGGGGACATGTCTGGCTACACCTTC
>TRBV5-5|NA|TRBJ1-6|NA
CASSQEGARRNSYNSPLHF
TGTGCCAGCAGCCAGGAAGGGGCCCGCCGGAACTCCTATAATTCACCCCTCCACTTT
>TRBV5-4|NA|TRBJ2-1|NA
CASSLSRGSYNEQFF
TGTGCCAGCAGCTTGTCGAGGGGGTCCTACAATGAGCAGTTCTTC
>TRBV19|TRBD1|TRBJ2-1|few
CASSIAATGIPYNEQFF
TGTGCCAGTAGTATAGCGGCGACAGGGATACCCTACAATGAGCAGTTCTTC
>TRBV5-5|TRBD1|TRBJ1-2|NA
CASSLQGATGYGYTF
TGTGCCAGCAGCTTACAGGGGGCGACTGGGTATGGCTACACCTTC
>TRBV5-4|NA|TRBJ2-1|NA
CASRPERDAPYNEQFF
TGTGCCAGCAGACCTGAACGGGACGCGCCGTACAATGAGCAGTTCTTC
>TRBV19|NA|TRBJ2-6|NA
CAVGQGSGANVLTF
TGTGCCGTTGGGCAGGGCTCTGGGGCCAACGTCCTGACTTTC
>TRBV19|NA|TRBJ1-5|few
CASTTYSLNQPQHF
TGTGCCAGTACCACCTACAGTCTCAATCAGCCCCAGCATTTT
>TRBV5-4|TRBD1|TRBJ2-3|NA
CASSGEDRGRVTDTQYF
TGTGCCAGCAGCGGAGAAGACAGGGGGCGCGTCACAGATACGCAGTATTTT
>TRBV19|NA|TRBJ2-2|few
CASKQGFGGELFF
TGTGCCAGTAAACAGGGCTTCGGCGGGGAGCTGTTTTTT
>TRBV7-6|TRBD2|TRBJ2-1|NA
CASSLAGVGAGIYNEQFF
TGTGCCAGCAGCTTAGCTGGGGTAGGAGCGGGGATATACAATGAGCAGTTCTTC